The 13 T cell receptor beta chains presented below share a single source sample, sequenced in a study of technical replicates of blood from a few donors. Only in-frame clones appear in the TCRdb table, and some are missing; sequencing was by immunoSEQ multiplex PCR. The table records tens of thousands of clones, 90% to 95% of them present only once. Input material: T cells isolated from PBMCs. The receptors originated from a human donor in good health.

The chain couples TRBV28 to TRBJ2-3, with 7 bases fitting TRBD2. Germline CDR1 reads MDHEN; CDR2 reads SYDVKM. This CDR3 region has 16 residues. V dropped 7 bases and J dropped 1; count of bases not matched to a gene: 11. The CDR3 DNA reads as TGTGCCAGCAACCCGAAGGGACTATTAGGCACAGATACGCAGTATTTT. This gives the protein CASNPKGLLGTDTQYF.

The chain's CDR3 is CASSISAGLVFSYNEQFF. CDR3 in DNA: TGTGCCAGTAGTATCTCGGCGGGACTAGTGTTCTCCTACAATGAGCAGTTCTTC. The rearrangement links TRBV19 to TRBJ2-1; 8 nucleotides agree with TRBD2. Looked up from germline, CDR1 is LNHDA and CDR2 is SQIVND (reference sequence). The J segment lost 0 bases and the V segment lost 3 bases, leaving 10 bases of the junction unmatched. CDR3 length: 18 amino acids.

V usage is TRBV27 and J usage is TRBJ2-1; D unresolved. V was cut by 2 bases and J by 1 base, with 18 bases left in between. CDR1 and CDR2 (germline): MNHEY, SMNVEV (reference sequence). There are 18 residues in the CDR3. CDR3 in amino acids: CASSLNPIALPSYNEQFF. In DNA, the CDR3 is TGTGCCAGCAGTTTAAACCCCATAGCCTTACCATCCTACAATGAGCAGTTCTTC.

V gene TRBV5-1 combines with J gene TRBJ2-5, with TRBD2 matching over 12 bases. There are 19 residues in the CDR3. Looked up from germline, CDR1 is SGHRS and CDR2 is YFSETQ. J was trimmed by 5 bases and V by 5 bases; bases with no gene match: 19. As DNA, the CDR3 is TGCGCCAGCAGTGTCAGGGGTATGTCTAGCGGGAGGGCCGCGGAGACCCAGTACTTC. Amino acids: CASSVRGMSSGRAAETQYF.

This chain connects TRBV6-5 to TRBJ2-5, with TRBD2 matching over 9 bases. The CDR3 totals 16 residues. Germline loops: CDR1 MNHEY, CDR2 SVGAGI. The V gene end was trimmed by 2 bases and the J gene end by 2 bases; junction bases not matched to a gene: 6. The CDR3: CASSYPTTSGQETQYF. CDR3 DNA sequence: TGTGCCAGCAGTTACCCTACGACTAGCGGTCAAGAGACCCAGTACTTC.

The J gene is TRBJ2-1, the V gene TRBV10-1; TRBD1 matches at 10 bases. This CDR3 has 15 amino acids. Trimming removed 5 bases from V and 0 bases from J; junction bases left unmatched: 1. Germline assignment: CDR1 WNHNN and CDR2 SYGVQD (reference sequence). CDR3 region: CASSRDRGSYNEQFF. DNA for the CDR3: TGCGCCAGCAGTAGGGACAGGGGCTCCTACAATGAGCAGTTCTTC.

V usage is TRBV6-5 and J usage is TRBJ1-6, with D maybe TRBD1 (5 bases). Germline-derived CDR1 and CDR2 are MNHEY and SVGAGI. The CDR3 contains 14 residues. Between the trimmed V and J ends, which lost 10 bases and 0 bases, there was a span of 10 bases. The CDR3 nucleotides are TGTGCCATCCGCGACAGCTCCTATAATTCACCCCTCCACTTT. Protein sequence: CAIRDSSYNSPLHF.

The chain uses TRBV9 and TRBJ2-7; 9 bases agree with TRBD2. The CDR3 extends over 18 amino acids. The germline CDR1 and CDR2 sequences are SGDLS and YYNGEE. J gave up 6 bases and V 2 bases, and 18 bases lay outside the gene matches. The CDR3 loop is CASSVSSGTADWGSEQYF. CDR3 nucleotide sequence: TGTGCCAGCAGCGTCTCTAGCGGGACCGCCGATTGGGGCTCCGAGCAGTACTTC.

Details on this clone: One end of the junction is discordant with germline, which a read error may explain. The chain joins TRBV6-1 to TRBJ1-3; D gene unclear. CDR1 MNHNS and CDR2 SASEGT come from the germline V gene. The CDR3 has 17 amino acids. The CDR3 loop reads CASSEVAREVSGNTIYF. The CDR3 nucleotides read TGTGCCAGCAGCGAAGTCGCCCGGGAGGTTTCTGGAAACACCATATATTTT.

The chain combines TRBV6-5 with TRBJ2-7; D is perhaps TRBD1 (5 bases). The germline V gene has CDR1 MNHEY and CDR2 SVGAGI. V shed 2 bases and J shed 6 bases, with 11 bases lying between them. The CDR3 covers 13 residues. The CDR3 sequence: CASSYPGSGEQYF. In nucleotides, the CDR3 is TGTGCCAGCAGTTACCCAGGGTCGGGCGAGCAGTACTTC.

The sample holds one count of this clone. The chain combines TRBV25-1 with TRBJ1-1, with D possibly being TRBD1 (5 bases). Germline V gene data show CDR1 as MGHDK and CDR2 as SYGVNS. The CDR3 has 11 residues. V lost 4 bases and J 8 bases, leaving 8 bases between the germline ends. The CDR3 bases are TGTGCCAGCAGTGTGGGGGGGGAAGCTTTCTTT. This encodes CASSVGGEAFF.

The V and J genes are TRBV6-5 and TRBJ1-2; D gene unclear. V was trimmed by 0 bases and J by 8 bases, leaving 16 bases between them. Germline values: CDR1 MNHEY, CDR2 SVGAGI. The CDR3 loop spans 15 amino acids. CDR3 in amino acids: CASSYSTGKLKGYTF. The CDR3 DNA reads as TGTGCCAGCAGTTACTCGACGGGGAAGCTAAAAGGCTACACCTTC.

CDR3 sequence: CASRAGTGANYGYTF. The CDR3 region has the DNA TGTGCCAGCCGCGCCGGAACAGGGGCCAACTATGGCTACACCTTC. V gene TRBV2 combines with J gene TRBJ1-2; 7 nucleotides agree with TRBD1. The germline CDR1 and CDR2 sequences are SNHLY and FYNNEI. The CDR3 spans 15 residues. Unmatched junction bases numbered 11, after V lost 8 bases and J lost 2 bases.